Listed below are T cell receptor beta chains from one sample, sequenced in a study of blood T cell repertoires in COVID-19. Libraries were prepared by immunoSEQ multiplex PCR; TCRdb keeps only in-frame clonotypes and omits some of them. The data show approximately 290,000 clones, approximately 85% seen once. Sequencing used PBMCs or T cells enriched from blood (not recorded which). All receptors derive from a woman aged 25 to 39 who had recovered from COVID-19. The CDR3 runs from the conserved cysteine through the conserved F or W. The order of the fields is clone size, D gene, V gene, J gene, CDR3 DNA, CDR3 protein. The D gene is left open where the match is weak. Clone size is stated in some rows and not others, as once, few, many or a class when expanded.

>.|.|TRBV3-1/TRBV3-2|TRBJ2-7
TGTGCCAGCAGCCAAAGGGGTGGCCTTTACGAGCAGTACTTC
CASSQRGGLYEQYF
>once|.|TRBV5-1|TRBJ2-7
TGCGCCAGCAGGACCGGGACACCCAATGCCTACGAGCAGTACTTC
CASRTGTPNAYEQYF
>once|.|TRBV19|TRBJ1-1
TGTGCCAGTACCACATTTTGGGGGGAAGTGAACACTGAAGCTTTCTTT
CASTTFWGEVNTEAFF
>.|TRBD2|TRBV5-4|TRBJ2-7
TGTGCCAGCAGCGGCGGGACTAGCGTTGGGAAGGAGCAGTACTTC
CASSGGTSVGKEQYF
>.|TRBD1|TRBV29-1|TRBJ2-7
TGCAGCGTTGAAGTTGCAGGGGACAGGCCAGACGAGCAGTACTTC
CSVEVAGDRPDEQYF
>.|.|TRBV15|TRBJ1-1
TGTGCCACCAGCAGACAATTCTGGGCGAGGGTTAACACTGAAGCTTTCTTT
CATSRQFWARVNTEAFF
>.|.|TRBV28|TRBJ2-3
TGTGCCAGCAGCCCCCACGGAGTCAAGGGCACAGATACGCAGTATTTT
CASSPHGVKGTDTQYF
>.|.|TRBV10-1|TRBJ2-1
TGCGCCAGCAGTGCTGTTGCCCAGGGAGGAAACAATGAGCAGTTCTTC
CASSAVAQGGNNEQFF
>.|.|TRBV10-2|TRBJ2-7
TGCGCCAGCATCCCTACGCGAGGACACACCTACGAGCAGTACTTC
CASIPTRGHTYEQYF
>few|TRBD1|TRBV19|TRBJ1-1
TGTGCCAGTAGTTCCCGGACAGGGAGGGGGTCTGAAGCTTTCTTT
CASSSRTGRGSEAFF
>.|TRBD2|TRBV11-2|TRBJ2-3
TGTGCCAGCAGTTCCGCGGGGGGGGGAACTTATACGCAGTATTTT
CASSSAGGGTYTQYF
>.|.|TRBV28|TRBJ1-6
TGTGCCAGCACCTCCGGACAGTCTGGCTCACCCCTCCACTTT
CASTSGQSGSPLHF
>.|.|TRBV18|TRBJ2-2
TGTGCCAGCGAGGCTAGCTTTCACCCGAACACCGGGGAGCTGTTTTTT
CASEASFHPNTGELFF
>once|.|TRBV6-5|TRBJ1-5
TGTGCCAGCAGTTATTTCCAGGGCGATCAGCCCCAGCATTTT
CASSYFQGDQPQHF
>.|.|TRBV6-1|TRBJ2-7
TGTGCCAGCAGTGAAGCGAGGTACGAGCAGTACTTC
CASSEARYEQYF
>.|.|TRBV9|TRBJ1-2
.
CASSEWGTGTGLCTF
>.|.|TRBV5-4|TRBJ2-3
TGTGCCAGCAGCTTGGGCCAGGAGGGCACAGATACGCAGTATTTT
CASSLGQEGTDTQYF
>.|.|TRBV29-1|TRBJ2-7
TGCAGCGCTGGTAGCGGATACGAGCAGTACTTC
CSAGSGYEQYF
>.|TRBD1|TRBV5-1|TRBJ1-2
TGCGCCAGCAGCGCGGGACAGAGTTATGGCTACACCTTC
CASSAGQSYGYTF
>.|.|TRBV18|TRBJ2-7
TGTGCCAGCTCACCCGGTGAAGTCGGGAACGACGAGCAGTACTTC
CASSPGEVGNDEQYF
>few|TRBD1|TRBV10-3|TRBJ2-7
TGTGCCATCAGTGATCAAGGACAGGGGATCTACGAGCAGTACTTC
CAISDQGQGIYEQYF
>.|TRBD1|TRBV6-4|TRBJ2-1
TGTGCCAGCAGTGACTCGGGGGACAGGGTATCGAATGAGCAGTTCTTC
CASSDSGDRVSNEQFF
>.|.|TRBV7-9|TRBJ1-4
TGTGCCAGCAGCTTAGTTGGAAAGGGGACAACTAATGAAAAACTGTTTTTT
CASSLVGKGTTNEKLFF
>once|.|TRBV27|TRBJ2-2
TGTGCCAGCAGTTTAGGCCAGGGTCCCGGGGAGCTGTTTTTT
CASSLGQGPGELFF
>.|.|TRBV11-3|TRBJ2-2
TGTGCCAGCAGCTTCCCAGGTTCGGAGGAGCTGTTTTTT
CASSFPGSEELFF
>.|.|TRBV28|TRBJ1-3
TGTGCCAGCAGTAGCCACGCCTCTGGAAACACCATATATTTT
CASSSHASGNTIYF
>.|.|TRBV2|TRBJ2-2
TGTGCCAGCAATCGGGGGTGGGGCTCTAACACCGGGGAGCTGTTTTTT
CASNRGWGSNTGELFF
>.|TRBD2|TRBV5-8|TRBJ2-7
TGTGCCAGCAGCGATCATAGCGGGAGCCGACTCAGCCACGAGCAGTACTTC
CASSDHSGSRLSHEQYF
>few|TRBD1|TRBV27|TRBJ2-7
TGTGCCAGCAGTTTATCCCGACAGGGTCGGAGAGAGCAGTACTTC
CASSLSRQGRREQYF
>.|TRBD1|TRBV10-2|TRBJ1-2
TGCGCCAGCAGGGCTCCGGGACAGGGTAACTATGGCTACACCTTC
CASRAPGQGNYGYTF
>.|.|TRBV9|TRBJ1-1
TGTGCCAGCAGCGAACGACAGGATCTGGAAGCTTTCTTT
CASSERQDLEAFF
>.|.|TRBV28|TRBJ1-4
TGTGCCAGCAGTCAGCGACAGGCAATTAATGAAAAACTGTTTTTT
CASSQRQAINEKLFF
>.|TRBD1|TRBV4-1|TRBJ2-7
TGCGCCAGCAGCCAAGTTGTCGGACAGGGTCAATCCGAGCAGTACTTC
CASSQVVGQGQSEQYF
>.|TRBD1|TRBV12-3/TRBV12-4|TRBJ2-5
TGTGCCAGCAGTTGGACAGGGTTGGAGACCCAGTACTTC
CASSWTGLETQYF
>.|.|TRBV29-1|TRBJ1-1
TGCAGCGTTGATCTCAGGGCGGGGAGGAACACTGAAGCTTTCTTT
CSVDLRAGRNTEAFF
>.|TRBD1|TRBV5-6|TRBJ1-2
TGTGCCAGCAGCTTGAAATGGACAGGGGGCCACTATGGCTACACCTTC
CASSLKWTGGHYGYTF
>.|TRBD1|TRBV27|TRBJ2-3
TGTGCCAGCGCACTACAGGGGGCAACAGATACGCAGTATTTT
CASALQGATDTQYF
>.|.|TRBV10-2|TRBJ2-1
TGCGCCAGCAGTGTATTGCGGGATGATAATGAGCAGTTCTTC
CASSVLRDDNEQFF
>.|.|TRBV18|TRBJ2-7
TGTGCCAGCTCACCCAGGGTTGCCCGCGAGCAGTACTTC
CASSPRVAREQYF
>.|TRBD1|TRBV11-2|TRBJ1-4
TGTGCCAGCAGCTTAGTGGACAGGCCAAATGAAAAACTGTTTTTT
CASSLVDRPNEKLFF
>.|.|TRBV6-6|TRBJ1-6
TGTGCCAGCAGTCCTACCGGGGGAGGCGCATATAATTCACCCCTCCACTTT
CASSPTGGGAYNSPLHF
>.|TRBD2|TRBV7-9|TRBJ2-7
TGTGCCAGCAGCTTAGAGGGGACTAGGAGGGGCGAGCAGTACTTC
CASSLEGTRRGEQYF
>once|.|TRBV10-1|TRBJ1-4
TGCGCCAACCTAAGGGGGGGTGAAAAACTGTTTTTT
CANLRGGEKLFF
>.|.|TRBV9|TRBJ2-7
TGTGCCAGCAGCGTACGAGGATATTCCTACGAGCAGTACTTC
CASSVRGYSYEQYF
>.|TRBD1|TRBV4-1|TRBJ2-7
TGCGCCAGCAGCCCCGGGACAGGGTACTACGAGCAGTACTTC
CASSPGTGYYEQYF